A selection of T cell receptor beta chains follows, all from one sample in a study of blood T cell repertoires in COVID-19. Clones were read by immunoSEQ multiplex PCR, and TCRdb kept only the in-frame ones, dropping some. The table includes a few hundred thousand clones, 80% to 90% detected once. Sequenced material: peripheral blood. The receptors shown here come from a woman aged 50 to 60 with acute or convalescent COVID-19. CDR3s include the opening cysteine and the closing phenylalanine or tryptophan.

j_gene,v_gene,CDR3aa
TRBJ2-7,TRBV6-2/TRBV6-3,CASSYGTSGEGYEQYF
TRBJ1-1,TRBV9,CASSGGGQGNTEAFF
TRBJ2-1,TRBV7-9,CASSRESLLAGRNNEQFF
TRBJ1-2,TRBV4-3,CASSQEIRLDYGYTF
TRBJ1-1,TRBV29-1,CSGGQYTEAFF
TRBJ1-2,TRBV12-3/TRBV12-4,CASGTRLIYGYTF
TRBJ1-6,TRBV25-1,CASKRQGFRNSPLHF
TRBJ2-7,TRBV27,CASRFVHYEQYF
TRBJ2-7,TRBV7-2,CASSLALAGAREQYF
TRBJ2-3,TRBV7-2,CASRASGLASDTQYF
TRBJ2-6,TRBV6-2/TRBV6-3,CASSQTGNGANVLTF
TRBJ2-3,TRBV7-2,CASSFPSGGADTQYF
TRBJ2-2,TRBV11-3,CASSLESGKGVGELFF
TRBJ2-5,TRBV7-9,CASSFETLQETQYF
TRBJ2-3,TRBV19,CASSIRTSGSSTDTQYF
TRBJ2-5,TRBV30,CAWSGVGLETQYF
TRBJ1-6,TRBV30,CAWSGRTGGSPLHF
TRBJ2-7,TRBV7-8,CASSLALAPYEQYF
TRBJ1-2,TRBV7-8,CASSLARDGYTF
TRBJ2-2,TRBV7-9,CASSHRGPTTNTGELFF
TRBJ2-7,TRBV25-1,CASSRPGQGTYEQYF
TRBJ2-2,TRBV5-1,CASSLVGQGSTGELFF
TRBJ1-1,TRBV9,CASSGGANTEAFF
TRBJ1-5,TRBV6-1,CASSDTGAGWGGNQPQHF
TRBJ2-5,TRBV5-1,CASSPGVVWETQYF
TRBJ1-4,TRBV7-9,CASSLGQGANEKLFF
TRBJ2-7,TRBV6-5,CASTLGGDYEQYF
TRBJ2-1,TRBV20-1,CSASRPGNEQFF
TRBJ1-2,TRBV19,CASSIVGGREYGYTF
TRBJ2-2,TRBV2,CASRDFTVGELFF
TRBJ2-7,TRBV5-8,CASSLRDSLGNLEQYF
TRBJ1-3,TRBV18,CASSRGTGPGNTIYF
TRBJ2-1,TRBV19,CASSTHRVNEQFF
TRBJ2-3,TRBV10-3,CAIGGAGTDTQYF
TRBJ2-7,TRBV7-9,CASSLEGHAGYEQYF
TRBJ2-3,TRBV19,CASSPRTRGTDTQYF
TRBJ1-2,TRBV9,CASSVEGMGTGYGYTF
TRBJ2-7,TRBV6-2/TRBV6-3,CASSRWGAGSSYEQYF
TRBJ2-4,TRBV5-6,CASSLGYLNIQYF
TRBJ1-1,TRBV5-1,CASRKGTGMNTEAFF
TRBJ1-2,TRBV6-5,CASSYQGDYGYTF
TRBJ1-4,TRBV19,CASSFSSGPTNEKLFF
TRBJ1-2,TRBV30,CAWSGWGDRVVYGYTF
TRBJ2-3,TRBV21-1,CASSNTSGGHSTDTQYF
TRBJ1-2,TRBV5-1,CASSLGQGGYGYTF
TRBJ2-3,TRBV10-3,CAISESLAGATDTQYF
TRBJ2-3,TRBV5-1,CASSLVSSGSTDTQYF
TRBJ2-7,TRBV30,CAWNAGGRYEQYF
TRBJ2-7,TRBV30,CAWKLAGGGEQYF
TRBJ2-7,TRBV29-1,CSVGGLSYEQYF
TRBJ1-5,TRBV30,CAWSGGQGNQPQHF
TRBJ2-1,TRBV19,CASSRGGSAYNEQFF
TRBJ2-7,TRBV11-3,CASSSRESSYEQYF
TRBJ2-1,TRBV5-1,CASSSVVGTGTNEQFF
TRBJ1-2,TRBV6-2/TRBV6-3,CASSLDGFGYGYTF
TRBJ2-1,TRBV7-7,CASSPSAGNYNEQFF
TRBJ1-1,TRBV4-1,CASSQIQENTEAFF